This T cell receptor beta chain originates from a study of control samples from healthy donors and cancer patients (dated by TCRdb to 2020 to 2022). The method behind the library was the immunoSEQ multiplex PCR assay. Held by TCRdb, this immuneACCESS table contains in-frame sequences only and omits some clones. Under half of the omission traces to an unresolved V gene where checked; the cause of the rest is unknown. The sample data list about 130,000 clones, and 75% to 95% of these were observed just once. Clones ranked in the top ten supply around 2.5% of the sample. CDR1 SGHAT and CDR2 FQNNGV are derived from the germline V gene. For this chain, trimming is 5 bases at the V end and 3 bases at the J end, and the number of junction bases without a gene match is 1. Including the terminal cysteine and phenylalanine, the CDR3 comprises 12 residues. Of all the DNA, just the CDR3 is kept, 36 bases in frame from base 1.

This clone was counted a single time. Which antigen it targets is not known. No much larger clonotype is one base removed from it; base qualities were not supplied. Material: blood. The V gene is TRBV11-2 and the J gene is TRBJ2-7; 7 nucleotides in the junction match TRBD1. The source is a man aged 40-49 years in good health. This receptor has the CDR3 CASSRQGYEQYF. The DNA sequence is TGTGCCAGCAGCAGACAGGGCTACGAGCAGTACTTC.